The following is a TCR beta chain sequence with its context. Individuals aged about 18 to 95 years were recruited from fewer than 25 US areas. Donors of Cohort 3 who recovered were those that had two negative PCRs, clearance, or symptom resolution. The CDR3 length is 11 residues. V lost 6 bases and J lost 6, with 5 bases in between. The germline CDR1 and CDR2 sequences are LGHDT and YNNKEL (reference sequence). Authors' analysis steps: Scientists estimated how many nucleated cells there were by amplifying reference gene primers. Sequencing was performed with immunoSEQ multiplex PCR; in TCRdb, only in-frame clones are kept and a portion is missing. V and J calls and clone size are as listed in that table; D and trimming were resolved from the DNA. The repertoire holds roughly 160,000 clones, approximately 88% seen once, with 10% to 15% in the top ten. This sample was taken from a study of blood T cell repertoires in COVID-19. Study in general: PBMCs, B-cell-depleted T cells, or T cells provided the cDNA or gDNA that made up the material.

The receptor's source is a woman between 55 and 75 years old who had recovered from COVID-19. The specimen was PBMCs or T cells enriched from blood (not recorded which). This sequence joins TRBV3-1 (or the pseudogene TRBV3-2) and TRBJ2-2, with D uncertain. CDR3 sequence (DNA): TGTGCCAGCAGATCGGCCGGGGAGCTGTTTTTT. Its protein is CASRSAGELFF.